The clone carrying this T cell receptor (beta chain) occurred once. J was trimmed by 5 bases and V by 7 bases; bases with no gene match: 10. The CDR3 spans 14 residues. Germline CDR1 and CDR2: LNHDA and SQIVND (reference sequence). The data originate from a study of shared clonotypes between healthy human individuals. Using immunoSEQ multiplex PCR, the repertoire was profiled, and TCRdb retains in-frame clones only, with some absent. The table includes 1.4 million to 1.5 million clones, roughly 95% detected once. The gene calls are TRBV19 and TRBJ1-1, with 7 bases matching TRBD1. The sample taken for sequencing was naive CD4+ T cells sorted from blood. The subset: CD45RA+ positively selected. This clonotype was sampled from a man younger than 45 in good health. The CDR3 spells CASNSGTVRTEAFF. The CDR3 nucleotides are TGTGCCAGTAATTCCGGGACAGTGAGGACTGAAGCTTTCTTT.